The sequence of this T cell receptor beta chain was determined in a study of cytomegalovirus exposure and HLA in healthy donors. Study background: Earlier results showed roughly 110 million unique TCR beta sequences derived from approximately 170 million T cells.

Germline assignment: CDR1 LGHNA and CDR2 YNFKEQ. Trimming stripped 1 base from V and 5 bases from J, with 9 bases between. This CDR3 has 15 residues. The sample holds one count of this clone. The antigen is not known. Study outcomes and limitations: Per a prior analysis, the majority of TCR beta V segments were productive roughly 87% or roughly 30% of the time.

The PCR had 60 Vbeta and 13 Jbeta primers. The protocol was immunoSEQ multiplex PCR, while the TCRdb copy is restricted to in-frame clones and leaves out a portion. The data show 150,000 to 200,000 clones, with over 70% seen just once and roughly 1.5% held by the top ten. The sequencing input was PBMCs. This chain links TRBV4-2 with TRBJ1-6; D not certain. The clonotype originates from a man aged 18 to 29 in good health and CMV-seronegative. DNA for the CDR3: TGTGCCAGCAGCCAAGCAACGGGAGATAATTCACCCCTCCACTTT. The encoded protein is CASSQATGDNSPLHF.